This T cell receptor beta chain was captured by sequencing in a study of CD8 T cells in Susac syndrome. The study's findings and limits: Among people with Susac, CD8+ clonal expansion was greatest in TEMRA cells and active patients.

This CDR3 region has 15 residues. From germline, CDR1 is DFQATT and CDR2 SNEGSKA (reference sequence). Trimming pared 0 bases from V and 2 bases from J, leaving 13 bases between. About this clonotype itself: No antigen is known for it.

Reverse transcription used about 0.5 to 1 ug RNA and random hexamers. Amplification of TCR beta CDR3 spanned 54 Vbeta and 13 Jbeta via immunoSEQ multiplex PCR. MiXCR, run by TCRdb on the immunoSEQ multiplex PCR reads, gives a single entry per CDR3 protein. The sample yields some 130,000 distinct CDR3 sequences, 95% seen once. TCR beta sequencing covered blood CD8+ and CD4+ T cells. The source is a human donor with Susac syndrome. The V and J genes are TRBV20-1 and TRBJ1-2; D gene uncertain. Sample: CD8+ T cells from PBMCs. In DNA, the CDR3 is TGCAGTGCTAGAGATAATGATGACCCCAACTATGGCTACACCTTC. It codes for CSARDNDDPNYGYTF.